This T cell receptor (beta chain) was sequenced in a study of blood T cells in healthy people across ages. Study-level findings and limits: Diversity figures based on one million T cells were deemed too low.

With regard to this clonotype: The antigen remains undetermined.

The second PCR ran roughly 7 to 12 cycles with a sample-barcoded 5' primer and J-beta primers. All cDNA molecules were each tagged by a template-switch adaptor with 12 random nucleotides. Per sample, CDR3-containing paired-end reads numbered at least 3 million. TCRdb reprocessed the 5' RACE reads via MiXCR and lists one record per CDR3 protein. Of 1.5 million to 2 million distinct CDR3 sequences in the sample, about 28% were seen once. The receptor comes from a woman aged 30 to 39 in good health. Input material: blood.

The CDR3 bases are TGTGCCAGCAGCATACAGGGGGCCAGAGAGACCCAGTACTTC. This gives the protein CASSIQGARETQYF. The J gene is TRBJ2-5, the V gene TRBV5-6; 9 nucleotides match TRBD1. This CDR3 has 14 residues. Germline lookup yields CDR1 SGHDT and CDR2 YYEEEE. V lost 4 bases to trimming and J lost 4 bases; unmatched junction nucleotides: 5. Full variable domain (outside the CDR3, taken from reference TRBV5-6 and TRBJ2-5): DAGVTQSPTHLIKTRGQQVTLRCSPKSGHDTVSWYQQALGQGPQFIFQYYEEEERQRGNFPDRFSGHQFPNYSSELNVNALLLGDSALYLCASSIQGARETQYFGPGTRLLVL.